Listed here is a single T cell receptor (beta chain). Within its sample, this clonotype is medium-sized (0.01 to 0.1%). Its antigen has not been determined. No base quality information exists; no much larger clone differs at one position. The data were produced on an Illumina MiSeq. TCR sequencing libraries incorporated unique molecular identifiers and were indexed with TruSeq single indexes. The original methods were these. MIGEC v1.2.7 was used to map and error-correct TCR reads, and VDJtools v1.1.7 was then used for analysis, with default settings for both tools. Shannon-Wiener and inverse Simpson indices, computed in VDJtools, were used to quantify repertoire diversity. A TCRbeta clonotype was defined as expanded when the clonotype met a frequency threshold of at least three. Statistical comparisons of TCR diversity between tumor TRM and non-TRM populations used Wilcoxon rank-sum tests across nine to ten patients. Using fastp trimming at Q25 and MiXCR clonotype assembly, TCRdb reanalyzed the public sequencing data and kept in-frame beta chains. Identical CDR3 proteins give one entry, which carries the most common genes and DNA. These V and J calls are TCRdb output, not the study's own analysis. The sample profile shows around 200 distinct CDR3 sequences; 21% of them were found once. In total, the top ten clones hold roughly a third of the sample.

The germline V gene gives CDR1 as SGHDN and CDR2 as FVKESK. The V end gives up 6 bases and the J end 2 bases, leaving 3 bases in the junction not matched to a gene. The CDR3 goes from the cysteine to the phenylalanine over 13 residues. Kept here is only the CDR3 DNA, which spans 39 bases and is read in frame from base 1. A BD FACSAria-II was used to sort CD8+ T cells by CD103 expression straight into ice-cold TRIzol LS reagent. Freshly resected lung tumor tissue was obtained at surgical resection. After Fc receptor blocking, fresh cells were stained for CD45, CD4, CD3, CD8A and CD103, and DAPI was used to tell live cells from dead cells. A miRNeasy kit was used to purify total RNA from sorted CD103+ and CD103- CD8+ T cells. Sorting of tumor-infiltrating CD8+ cytotoxic T cells by CD103 expression was used to split tissue-resident memory (TRM) cells from non-TRM cells. The donors were lung cancer patients whose disease was treatment-naive. Upon referral, patients with respiratory malignancies who were newly diagnosed and untreated were recruited prospectively.

This entry comes from a study of tissue-resident memory T cells in lung cancer (dated by TCRdb to between 2018 and 2021). Regarding the research as a whole: TCR beta-chain sequencing compared paired tumor TRM and tumor non-TRM populations from roughly eleven lung cancer patients. What the research found in general, with its limitations: A significantly more restricted TCR repertoire was observed in tumor TRM cells than in tumor non-TRM cells, as reflected by lower Shannon-Wiener and inverse Simpson diversity. On average, expanded clonotypes made up around 72% of tumor TRM repertoires, compared with approximately 52% of tumor non-TRM repertoires.

The sample comprised CD103- CD8+ T cells from lung tumor tissue. The cell subset or site label on this specimen signifies: non-TRM CD8+ CTLs. The sequence joins TRBV14 to TRBJ2-5; 7 bases in between match TRBD1. This receptor was identified in a human donor with treatment-naive lung cancer (subtype not recorded). The CDR3 amino acid sequence is: CASRTGLQETQYF. In nucleotide form, the sequence is TGTGCCAGCAGGACAGGGTTACAAGAGACCCAGTACTTC.